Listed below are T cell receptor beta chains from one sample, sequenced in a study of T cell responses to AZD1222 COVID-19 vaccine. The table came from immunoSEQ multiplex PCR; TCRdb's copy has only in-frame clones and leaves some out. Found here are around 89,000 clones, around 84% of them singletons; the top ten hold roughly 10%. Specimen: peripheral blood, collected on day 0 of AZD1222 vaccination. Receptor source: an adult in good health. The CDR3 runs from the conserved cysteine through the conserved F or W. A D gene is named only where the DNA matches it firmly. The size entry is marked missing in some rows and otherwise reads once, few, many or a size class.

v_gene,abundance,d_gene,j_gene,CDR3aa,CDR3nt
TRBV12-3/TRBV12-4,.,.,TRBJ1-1,CASSQGWPEAFF,TGTGCCAGCAGCCAGGGTTGGCCTGAAGCTTTCTTT
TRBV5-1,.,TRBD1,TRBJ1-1,CASSWGQGGTEAFF,TGCGCCAGCAGCTGGGGACAGGGCGGGACTGAAGCTTTCTTT
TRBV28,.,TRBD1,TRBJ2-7,CASRTGAAYEQYF,TGTGCCAGCAGGACAGGGGCGGCTTACGAGCAGTACTTC
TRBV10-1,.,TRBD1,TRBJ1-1,CASSWDSEMNTEAFF,TGCGCCAGCAGCTGGGACAGCGAAATGAACACTGAAGCTTTCTTT
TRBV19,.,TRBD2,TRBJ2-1,CASTVGGRRNEQFF,TGTGCCAGTACAGTCGGCGGGAGGAGGAATGAGCAGTTCTTC
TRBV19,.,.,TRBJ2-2,CASNGRSGELFF,TGTGCCAGTAATGGGCGGTCGGGGGAGCTGTTTTTT
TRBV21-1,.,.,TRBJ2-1,CASSNSQRQGSYNEQFF,TGTGCCAGCAGCAACTCCCAAAGACAGGGCTCCTACAATGAGCAGTTCTTC
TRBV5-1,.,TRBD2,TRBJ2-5,CASSLAGGLAGGETQYF,TGCGCCAGCAGCTTGGCCGGGGGACTAGCGGGCGGCGAGACCCAGTACTTC
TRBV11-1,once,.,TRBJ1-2,CASSPSISLYGYTF,TGTGCCAGCAGCCCCAGTATCTCCCTCTATGGCTACACCTTC
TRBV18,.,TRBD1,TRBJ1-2,CASSPLEGQSGGYTF,TGTGCCAGCTCACCCCTCGAGGGACAGTCTGGTGGCTACACCTTC
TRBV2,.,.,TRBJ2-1,CASSPLDSGTYNEQFF,TGTGCCAGCAGCCCATTAGATTCGGGTACCTACAATGAGCAGTTCTTC
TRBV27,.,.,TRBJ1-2,CASRLGAGGYTF,TGTGCCAGCCGCCTCGGCGCGGGGGGCTACACCTTC
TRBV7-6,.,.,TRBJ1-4,CASSRDILSHSTNEKLFF,TGTGCCAGCAGCCGGGACATCCTCAGCCATTCAACTAATGAAAAACTGTTTTTT
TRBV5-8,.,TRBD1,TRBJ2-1,CASSTTRTGFGDNEQFF,TGTGCCAGCAGCACGACCAGGACAGGTTTCGGGGACAATGAGCAGTTCTTC
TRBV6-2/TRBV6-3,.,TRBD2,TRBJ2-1,CASSFGSGGNYNEQFF,TGTGCCAGCAGTTTTGGTTCCGGGGGGAACTACAATGAGCAGTTCTTC
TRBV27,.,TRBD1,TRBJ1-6,CATRGFSYNSPLHF,TGTGCCACCAGGGGGTTCTCCTATAATTCACCCCTCCACTTT
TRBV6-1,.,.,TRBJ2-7,CASSDEVSGTRQYF,TGTGCCAGCAGTGACGAGGTGTCAGGAACCCGGCAGTACTTC
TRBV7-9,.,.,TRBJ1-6,CASSLVGSNSPLHF,TGTGCCAGCAGCTTAGTAGGTTCTAATTCACCCCTCCACTTT
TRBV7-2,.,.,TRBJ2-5,CASSHGETQYF,TGTGCCAGCAGCCACGGAGAGACCCAGTACTTC
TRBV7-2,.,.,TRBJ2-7,CASSLARQVLYEQYF,TGTGCCAGCAGCTTAGCCCGACAGGTCCTCTACGAGCAGTACTTC
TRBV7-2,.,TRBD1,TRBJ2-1,CASCRSGGEGYNEQFF,TGTGCCAGCTGTAGATCAGGGGGAGAGGGCTACAATGAGCAGTTCTTC
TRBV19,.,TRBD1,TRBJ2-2,CASVDRVTGELFF,TGTGCCAGTGTGGACAGGGTCACCGGGGAGCTGTTTTTT
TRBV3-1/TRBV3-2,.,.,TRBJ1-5,CASSQDLNQPQHF,TGTGCCAGCAGCCAAGACCTCAATCAGCCCCAGCATTTT
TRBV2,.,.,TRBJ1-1,CASRPNGPGSLAFF,TGTGCCAGCAGGCCGAACGGGCCAGGCAGTTTAGCTTTCTTT
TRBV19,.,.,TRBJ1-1,CASSMKQGLNTEAFF,TGTGCCAGTAGTATGAAACAGGGATTGAACACTGAAGCTTTCTTT
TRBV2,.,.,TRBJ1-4,CASASGSRGEKLFF,TGTGCCAGCGCATCCGGGTCTCGAGGGGAAAAACTGTTTTTT
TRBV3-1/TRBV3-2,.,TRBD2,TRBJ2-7,CASSQVVGREGEQYF,TGTGCCAGCAGCCAAGTGGTGGGCAGGGAGGGCGAGCAGTACTTC
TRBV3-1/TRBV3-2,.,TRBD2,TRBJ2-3,CASSHGAGGPRHTRLTDTQYF,TGTGCCAGCAGCCACGGAGCGGGAGGGCCAAGGCACACACGTTTGACAGATACGCAGTATTTT
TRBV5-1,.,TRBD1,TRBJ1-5,CASSLAGQNSNQPQHF,TGCGCCAGCAGCTTGGCGGGACAGAATAGCAATCAGCCCCAGCATTTT
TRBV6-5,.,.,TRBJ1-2,CASSYDGSYGYTF,TGTGCCAGCAGTTACGACGGAAGCTATGGCTACACCTTC
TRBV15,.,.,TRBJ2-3,CATSRGTGTDTQYF,TGTGCCACCAGCAGAGGGACCGGCACAGATACGCAGTATTTT
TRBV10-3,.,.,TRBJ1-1,CAISESGREREAFF,TGTGCCATCAGTGAGTCCGGTAGAGAGAGGGAAGCTTTCTTT
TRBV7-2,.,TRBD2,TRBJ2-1,CASSLVSGGAYNEQFF,TGTGCCAGCAGCTTAGTAAGCGGGGGGGCCTACAATGAGCAGTTCTTC
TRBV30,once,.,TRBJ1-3,CAWSDSWGPGNTIYF,TGTGCCTGGAGTGATTCTTGGGGGCCGGGAAACACCATATATTTT
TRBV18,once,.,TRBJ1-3,CASSPLPTPGNTIYF,TGTGCCAGCTCACCACTTCCCACCCCCGGAAACACCATATATTTT
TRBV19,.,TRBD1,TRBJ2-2,CASSILPGQGYSATGELFF,TGTGCCAGTAGTATCCTTCCGGGACAGGGGTATAGTGCCACCGGGGAGCTGTTTTTT
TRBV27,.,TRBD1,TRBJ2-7,CASRLQGAGYEQYF,TGTGCCAGCAGGTTACAGGGGGCAGGCTACGAGCAGTACTTC
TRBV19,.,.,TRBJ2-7,CASSTQATYEQYF,TGTGCCAGTAGTACTCAGGCTACCTACGAGCAGTACTTC
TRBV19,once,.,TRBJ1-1,CASSIIGQGGTEAFF,TGTGCCAGTAGTATAATCGGGCAGGGAGGCACTGAAGCTTTCTTT
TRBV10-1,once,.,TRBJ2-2,CASIEGGNTGELFF,TGCGCCAGCATCGAGGGGGGGAACACCGGGGAGCTGTTTTTT
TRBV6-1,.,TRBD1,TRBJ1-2,CASSDRGRNYGYTF,TGTGCCAGCAGTGACAGGGGGCGCAACTATGGCTACACCTTC
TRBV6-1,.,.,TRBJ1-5,CASSEFGRGGQPQHF,TGTGCCAGCAGTGAATTTGGCCGGGGTGGACAGCCCCAGCATTTT